What follows are 3 T cell receptor beta chains derived from one specimen sequenced in a study of T cells in Graves' hyperthyroidism and ophthalmopathy. Authors of the study amplified TCR beta CDR3 regions from RNA transcripts. Carried out on the TCR CDR3, a first-round RT-PCR used the HTBI primer set. MiXCR was run by TCRdb on the multiplex PCR reads, yielding one entry per CDR3 protein. The sample yields 800,000 or so distinct CDR3 sequences, approximately 40% seen once. Sequencing used blood. The origin of the receptors is a young man with Graves' hyperthyroidism.

V gene TRBV6-1 combines with J gene TRBJ1-3, with D possibly matching TRBD1 (5 bases). Trimming left V 8 bases short and J 1 base short, with 12 bases between. Germline V lookup: CDR1 MNHNS, CDR2 SASEGT. The CDR3 is 14 amino acids. CDR3 DNA: TGTGCCAGCGGGACGCAGATTTCTGGAAACACCATATATTTT. Protein product: CASGTQISGNTIYF.

The rearrangement joins TRBV7-8 to TRBJ1-4; TRBD1 matches 7 bases. The CDR3 totals 19 residues. Per germline, CDR1 SGHVS and CDR2 FQNEAQ. The trim removed 1 base at V and 3 bases at J, leaving 14 bases unmatched. DNA for the CDR3: TGTGCCAGCAGCTTAGAGGGGACAGTGCGTAGGGAGTCTAATGAAAAACTGTTTTTT. The encoded protein is CASSLEGTVRRESNEKLFF.

The gene calls are TRBV10-3 and TRBJ2-7, with TRBD1 matching over 7 bases. The CDR3 length is 14 residues. Losses at the gene ends were 2 bases for V and 5 bases for J; bases not matched to a gene: 6. Germline V lookup: CDR1 ENHRY, CDR2 SYGVKD. The CDR3 DNA follows: TGTGCCATCAGTGAGGGGACAGCACTCAACGAGCAGTACTTC. Amino acid sequence: CAISEGTALNEQYF.